These 13 T cell receptor beta chains came from one sample sequenced in a study of response to subunit inactivated influenza vaccine. TCRdb called the RT-PCR reads again in MiXCR, with one record for every CDR3 protein. The sample has about 480,000 distinct CDR3 sequences, 25% seen once. The source material was CD4+ T cells sorted from PBMCs, sampled around 5 days after vaccination. Receptors were obtained from a man in his fifties or sixties who received an inactivated influenza vaccine.

The CDR3 sequence is CASSQSRGSTNEQFF. CDR3 DNA sequence: TGTGCCAGCAGCCAGTCCAGGGGTTCTACCAATGAGCAGTTCTTC. The chain carries TRBV12-3 or TRBV12-4 and TRBJ2-1; D is possibly TRBD1 (6 bases). The CDR3 length is 15 residues. Trimming left V 6 bases short and J 6 bases short, with 18 bases between.

This clonotype was counted a single time. One end of the junction does not line up with germline, which may come from a read error. This rearrangement joins TRBV20-1 to TRBJ2-5; D assignment may be TRBD1 or TRBD2 (6 bases each). Germline loops: CDR1 DFQATT, CDR2 SNEGSKA (reference sequence). This CDR3 region has 13 residues. The CDR3 DNA follows: TGCGGTGCTAGGAGCTCGACAGGCGGGACACAGTACTTC. Translated: CGARSSTGGTQYF.

The chain joins TRBV9 to TRBJ2-7; D is perhaps TRBD1 (6 bases). The length of the CDR3 is 16 residues. V lost 0 bases, J lost 2 bases, and 15 bases lay in between. CDR1 is SGDLS, CDR2 YYNGEE, per germline. The CDR3 region has the DNA TGTGCCAGCAGCGTAGCCCTACAGGGTCCAACCTACGAGCAGTACTTC. It translates to CASSVALQGPTYEQYF.

This chain joins TRBV9 and TRBJ2-3; a possible D gene is TRBD1 (6 bases). The CDR3 has 15 residues. V shed 4 bases and J shed 2 bases, with 14 bases lying between them. The V gene's germline CDR1 is SGDLS and CDR2 YYNGEE. CDR3 region: CASSLLTGVTDTQYF. CDR3 DNA: TGTGCCAGCAGCCTTCTGACAGGTGTCACAGATACGCAGTATTTT.

V gene TRBV29-1 combines with J gene TRBJ1-1; the D is unclear. Germline V gene data show CDR1 as SQVTM and CDR2 as ANQGSEA. The CDR3 is made up of 16 amino acids. V was trimmed by 5 bases and J by 0 bases, leaving 19 bases between them. Here the CDR3 DNA reads TGCAGCGTTTACAGCGTAGAGGCGGGCATGAACACTGAAGCTTTCTTT. Translated: CSVYSVEAGMNTEAFF.

This clonotype was detected a few times. This chain links TRBV7-2 with TRBJ2-3; 8 nucleotides agree with TRBD2. V lost 6 bases, J lost 4 bases, and 12 bases stayed unmatched. Per germline, CDR1 SGHTA and CDR2 FQGNSA. The CDR3 length is 16 residues. CDR3 coding DNA: TGTGCCAGCAGGACCGGCCGGGGGGGCTCTTCAGATACGCAGTATTTT. This gives the protein CASRTGRGGSSDTQYF.

Note on this clonotype: One junction end disagrees with the germline gene, perhaps due to a read error. The V call is TRBV20-1, the J call TRBJ2-3; tentative D call: TRBD2 (5 bases). Germline CDR1 and CDR2: DFQATT and SNEGSKA (reference sequence). CDR3 length equals 12 residues. Written as DNA, the CDR3 is TGCAGTGCTAGAGATGTGGGAGATACGCAGTGTTTT. As protein: CSARDVGDTQCF.

This clonotype has only a few counts. The chain links TRBV4-2 to TRBJ2-5, with a weak D call TRBD1 (5 bases). Germline CDR1 is LGHNA and CDR2 is YNFKEQ. V gave up 0 bases and J gave up 4 bases, with 9 bases separating them. The CDR3 length is 14 residues. Here the CDR3 DNA reads TGTGCCAGCAGCCAAGACAGGGTAGGAGAGACCCAGTACTTC. It specifies CASSQDRVGETQYF.

This clonotype was counted many times. The genes are TRBV20-1 and TRBJ2-1; no reliable D call. The germline CDR1 and CDR2 sequences are DFQATT and SNEGSKA (reference sequence). This CDR3 region has 12 residues. Trimming took off 1 base at V and 4 bases at J, with 5 bases between the two ends. Here the CDR3 DNA reads TGCAGTGCTAGAGGAGGATACAATGAGCAGTTCTTC. Amino acid sequence: CSARGGYNEQFF.

This clonotype was observed a handful of times. V is TRBV24-1 and J is TRBJ2-3; D might be TRBD1 (6 bases). Trimming stripped 4 bases from V and 6 bases from J, with 19 bases between. CDR3 length: 16 residues. Germline V gene lookup returns CDR1 KGHDR and CDR2 SFDVKD. Written as DNA, the CDR3 is TGTGCCACCAGTGACCCCGCCCCGACCCAGGGGGATACGCAGTATTTT. It translates to CATSDPAPTQGDTQYF.

V gene TRBV11-1 combines with J gene TRBJ2-1; TRBD2 is a possible D gene (6 bases). This CDR3 contains 14 residues. With 8 bases removed from V and 6 bases from J, the gap between germline ends came to 17 bases. The germline V gene has CDR1 SGHAT and CDR2 FQDESV (reference sequence). The chain's CDR3 is CASRRRAAVNEQFF. The CDR3 bases are TGTGCCAGCCGCCGGAGGGCAGCGGTCAATGAGCAGTTCTTC.

This clonotype turned up a few times. The chain employs TRBV12-3 or TRBV12-4 and TRBJ2-5; D is possibly TRBD2 (6 bases). The CDR3 length is 13 residues. Trimming removed 2 bases at V and 5 bases at J, with 9 bases between. The CDR3 loop reads CASSLTGTETQYF. In DNA, the CDR3 is TGTGCCAGCAGTTTAACCGGGACTGAGACCCAGTACTTC.

The rearrangement uses TRBV6-5 and TRBJ2-7, with TRBD2 matching over 7 bases. After removal of 0 bases from V and 5 bases from J, the junction contained 7 bases not matched to a gene. Per the germline V gene, CDR1 is MNHEY and CDR2 is SVGAGI. CDR3 length: 15 amino acids. CDR3 region: CASSYSGGSSDEQYF. Written as DNA, the CDR3 is TGTGCCAGCAGTTACTCGGGCGGGAGTAGCGACGAGCAGTACTTC.